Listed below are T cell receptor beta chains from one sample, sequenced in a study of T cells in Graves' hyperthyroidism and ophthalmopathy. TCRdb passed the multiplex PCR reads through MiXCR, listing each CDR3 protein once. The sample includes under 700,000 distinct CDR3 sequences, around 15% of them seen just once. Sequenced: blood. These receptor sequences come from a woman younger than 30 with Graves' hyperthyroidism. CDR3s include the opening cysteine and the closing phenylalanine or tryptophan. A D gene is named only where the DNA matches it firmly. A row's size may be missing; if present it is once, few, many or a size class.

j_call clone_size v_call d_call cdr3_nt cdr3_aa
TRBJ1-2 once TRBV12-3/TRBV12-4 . TGTGCCAGCAGTCCGGGGCCAACAAACTATGGCTACACCTTC CASSPGPTNYGYTF
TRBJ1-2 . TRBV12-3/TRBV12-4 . TGTGCCAGCAGTCAGACCGGGGTCTACGGCTACACCTTC CASSQTGVYGYTF
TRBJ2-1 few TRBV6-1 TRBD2 TGTGCCAGCAGGGAGAGCGGGAGGGGTAACAATGAGCAGTTCTTC CASRESGRGNNEQFF
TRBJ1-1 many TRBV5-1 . TGCGCCAGCAGCCTCCATGCCCGGGAGTTCATGAACACTGAAGCTTTCTTT CASSLHAREFMNTEAFF
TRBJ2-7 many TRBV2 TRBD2 TGTGCCAGCAGGGGACTAGCGGTCATTTACGAGCAGTACTTC CASRGLAVIYEQYF
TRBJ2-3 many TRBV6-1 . TGTGCCAGCAGCCCCAGGGGCGTAGATACGCAGTATTTT CASSPRGVDTQYF
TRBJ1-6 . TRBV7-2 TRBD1 TGTGCCAGCAGCTTAGTTGACAGGGGCGGATCACCCCTCCACTTT CASSLVDRGGSPLHF
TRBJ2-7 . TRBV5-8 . TGTGCCAGCAGCTTAGGGAGCAACTACGAGCAGTACTTC CASSLGSNYEQYF
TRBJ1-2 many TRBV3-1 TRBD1 TGTGCCAGCAGCTCGGACAGGGGTGATGGCTACACCTTC CASSSDRGDGYTF
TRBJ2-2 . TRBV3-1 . TGTGCCAGCAGAGCAGGACAGCGGGTGACCGGGGAGCTGTTTTTT CASRAGQRVTGELFF
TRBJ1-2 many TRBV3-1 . TGTGCCAGCAGCCAAAGAGGGGGGATTGGCTACACCTTC CASSQRGGIGYTF
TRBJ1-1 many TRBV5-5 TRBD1 TGTGCCAGCAGCAAGGGACAGGGGTTGGTCGGTGAAGCTTTCTTT CASSKGQGLVGEAFF
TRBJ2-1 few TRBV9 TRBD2 TGTGCCAGCAGCGTAGGCGGGACTAGCGGGAAGACGTTGTACAATGAGCAGTTCTTC CASSVGGTSGKTLYNEQFF
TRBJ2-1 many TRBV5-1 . TGCGCCAGCAGCTTGGAAGGGGATCTCTCCTACAATGAGCAGTTCTTC CASSLEGDLSYNEQFF
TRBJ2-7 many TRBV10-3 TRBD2 TGTGCCATCAGTGGGCTCCCGGCTAGCGGGAGTAACTACGAGCAGTACTTC CAISGLPASGSNYEQYF
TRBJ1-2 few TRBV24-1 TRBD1 TGTGCCACCAGTGACCCGGGACAGGGCGCCTATGGCTACACCTTC CATSDPGQGAYGYTF
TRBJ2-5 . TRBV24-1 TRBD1 TGTGCCACCAGTGATTTAACAGGGGACAGGGCCTTCGAAGAGACCCAGTACTTC CATSDLTGDRAFEETQYF
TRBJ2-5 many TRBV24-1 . TGTGCCACCAGTGATTGGCCGGGAAGCGGAACCCAAGAGACCCAGTACTTC CATSDWPGSGTQETQYF
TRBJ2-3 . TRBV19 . TGTGCCAGTAGTGCACCGGGACTTCAACGAGATACGCAGTATTTT CASSAPGLQRDTQYF
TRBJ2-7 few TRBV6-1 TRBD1 TGTGCCAGCATTATTTCCGGGACAGGGGGCTACGAGCAGTACTTC CASIISGTGGYEQYF
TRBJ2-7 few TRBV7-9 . TGTGCCAGCAGCTTATCCAGTACCACCTACGAGCAGTACTTC CASSLSSTTYEQYF
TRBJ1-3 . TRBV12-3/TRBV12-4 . TGTGCCAGCACGACAACCGGAAACACCATATATTTT CASTTTGNTIYF
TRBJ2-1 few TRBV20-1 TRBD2 TGCAGTGCTAGGGGGACTAGCGGGGGGACCTACAATGAGCAGTTCTTC CSARGTSGGTYNEQFF
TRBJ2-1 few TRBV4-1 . TGCGCCAGCAGCCAATTTCCCCCAGTTTCCTACAATGAGCAGTTCTTC CASSQFPPVSYNEQFF
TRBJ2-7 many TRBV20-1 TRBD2 TGCAGTGCCCATAGCGGGAGTAGGATCTACGAGCAGTACTTC CSAHSGSRIYEQYF
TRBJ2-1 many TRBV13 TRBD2 TGTGCCAGCAGCTTAGTGGGGCTAGCGGAGTACAATGAGCAGTTCTTC CASSLVGLAEYNEQFF
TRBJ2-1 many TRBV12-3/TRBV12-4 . TGTGCCAGCAGCTCTAGGGACAAATCCTACAATGAGCAGTTCTTC CASSSRDKSYNEQFF
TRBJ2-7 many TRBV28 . TGTGCCAGCAGCCCCGGGGCAGGACCCACCTACGAGCAGTACTTC CASSPGAGPTYEQYF
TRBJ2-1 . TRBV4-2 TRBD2 TGTGCCAGCAGCCAAGGGGTACGGAAGACTAGCGGGCGTGAGCAGTTCTTC CASSQGVRKTSGREQFF
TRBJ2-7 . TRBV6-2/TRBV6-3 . TGTGCCAGCAGTTACTCGGGGGTTGGGTACGAGCAGTACTTC CASSYSGVGYEQYF